This T cell receptor (beta chain) originates from a study of regulatory T cells in long-lasting Graves disease. The wider study: Antithyroid drugs had been taken by newly diagnosed Graves' patients for under 3 months.

CDR3 regions were amplified by Arm-PCR using iRepertoire HTBI primers to build TCR beta libraries. Via MiXCR, TCRdb re-called the multiplex PCR reads, giving one row per CDR3 protein. The table has under 450,000 distinct CDR3 sequences, roughly 15% seen once. Described time point: newly diagnosed GD, antithyroid drugs for less than 3 months. There was RNA extracted from PBMCs, and the TCR library was made from it. Germline V gene data show CDR1 as DFQATT and CDR2 as SNEGSKA (reference sequence). V lost 2 bases, J lost 2 bases, and 8 bases stayed unmatched. The CDR3 consists of 15 residues. This clonotype was counted at least ten times. This same sample was also taken into another study, of T cells in Graves' hyperthyroidism and ophthalmopathy. That report notes: HTBI primers were the set used in a first-round RT-PCR of the TCR CDR3.

The sequencing here drew on peripheral blood mononuclear cells (PBMCs), taken at new diagnosis, from a patient treated with antithyroid drugs. This receptor was taken from a woman aged 18-29 years with Graves disease. This chain connects TRBV20-1 to TRBJ2-7, with TRBD1 identical over 8 bases. The CDR3 sequence is CSARPPGGLTYEQYF. In DNA, the CDR3 is TGCAGTGCTAGACCCCCAGGGGGCTTGACCTACGAGCAGTACTTC.